This T cell receptor beta chain was identified during a study of radiotherapy plus CTLA-4 blockade in lung cancer. Sequenced by immunoSEQ multiplex PCR; TCRdb stores in-frame clones only, minus some. The sample has tens of thousands of clones, about four fifths seen once. The CDR3 is made up of 15 amino acids. Germline trimming cut 7 bases from V and 2 bases from J; bases unmatched to any gene: 8. Germline V CDR1 and CDR2: MNHNS, SASEGT. The TCR comes from a human donor with non-small cell lung cancer that progressed on radiotherapy plus ipilimumab. The chain is built from TRBV6-1 and TRBJ2-1; TRBD1 agrees at 7 bases. The sequencing here drew on peripheral blood, taken from a patient treated with radiotherapy plus ipilimumab. The chain's CDR3 is CASIRVDRAYNEQFF. The DNA of the CDR3 is TGTGCCAGCATACGCGTCGACAGGGCCTACAATGAGCAGTTCTTC.